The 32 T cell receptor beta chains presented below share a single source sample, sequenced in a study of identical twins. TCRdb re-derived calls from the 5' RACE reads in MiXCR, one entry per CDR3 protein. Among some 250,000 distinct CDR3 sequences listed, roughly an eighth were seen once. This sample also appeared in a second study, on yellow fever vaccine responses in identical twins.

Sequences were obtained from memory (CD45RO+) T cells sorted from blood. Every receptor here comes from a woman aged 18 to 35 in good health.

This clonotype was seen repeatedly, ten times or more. The CDR3, as DNA: TGCGCCAGCAGCCGGGATTTCACACCGGGGACCCAGTACTTC. This gives the protein CASSRDFTPGTQYF. This sequence joins TRBV5-1 and TRBJ2-5, with D perhaps matching TRBD2 (5 bases). CDR3 length: 14 residues. V shed 4 bases and J shed 7 bases, with 17 bases lying between them. Germline CDR1 is SGHRS and CDR2 is YFSETQ.

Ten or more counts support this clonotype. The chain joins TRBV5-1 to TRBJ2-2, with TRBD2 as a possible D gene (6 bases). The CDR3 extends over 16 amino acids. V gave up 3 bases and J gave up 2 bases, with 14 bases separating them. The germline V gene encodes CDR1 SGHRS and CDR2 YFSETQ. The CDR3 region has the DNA TGCGCCAGCAGCTCAACTCGCGGGGATAACACCGGGGAGCTGTTTTTT. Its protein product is CASSSTRGDNTGELFF.

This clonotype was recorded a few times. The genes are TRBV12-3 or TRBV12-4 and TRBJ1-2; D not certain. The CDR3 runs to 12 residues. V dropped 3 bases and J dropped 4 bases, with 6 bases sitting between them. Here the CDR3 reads CASSFEAYGYTF. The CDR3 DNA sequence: TGTGCCAGCAGTTTCGAGGCCTATGGCTACACCTTC.

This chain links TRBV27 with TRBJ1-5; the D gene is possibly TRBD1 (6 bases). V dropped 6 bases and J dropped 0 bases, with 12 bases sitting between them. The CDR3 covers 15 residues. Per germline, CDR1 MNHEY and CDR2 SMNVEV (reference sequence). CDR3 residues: CASRLQGDSNQPQHF. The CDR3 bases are TGTGCCAGCAGACTACAGGGCGATAGCAATCAGCCCCAGCATTTT.

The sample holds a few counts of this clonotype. The CDR3 nucleotides are TGTGCCAGCAGCTTGAGGAGGACAGGATTCTCCTACAATGAGCAGTTCTTC. It translates to CASSLRRTGFSYNEQFF. The chain combines TRBV5-6 with TRBJ2-1, with 7 positions matching TRBD1. CDR3 length equals 17 residues. The ends lost 1 base at V and 0 bases at J; junction bases unmatched: 7. The germline V gene encodes CDR1 SGHDT and CDR2 YYEEEE.

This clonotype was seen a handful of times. The CDR3 nucleotides read TGTGCCAGCAGTTTAGCGCGAGACTCCGGGGAGCTGTTTTTT. This translates into CASSLARDSGELFF. This chain uses TRBV27 with TRBJ2-2; D remains ambiguous. Germline CDR1 MNHEY, CDR2 SMNVEV (reference sequence). This CDR3 contains 14 residues. Trimming cost V 2 bases and J 6 bases, with 10 bases left between them.

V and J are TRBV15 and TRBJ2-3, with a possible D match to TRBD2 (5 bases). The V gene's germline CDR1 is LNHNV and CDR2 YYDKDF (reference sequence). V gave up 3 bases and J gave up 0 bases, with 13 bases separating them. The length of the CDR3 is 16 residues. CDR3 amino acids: CATSRGEQRSTDTQYF. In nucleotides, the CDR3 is TGTGCCACCAGCAGGGGAGAGCAGCGAAGCACAGATACGCAGTATTTT.

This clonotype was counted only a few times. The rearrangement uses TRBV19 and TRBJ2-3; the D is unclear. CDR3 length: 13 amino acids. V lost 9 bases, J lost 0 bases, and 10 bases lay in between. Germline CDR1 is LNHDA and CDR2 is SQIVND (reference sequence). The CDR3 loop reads CASGVGSTDTQYF. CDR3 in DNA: TGTGCCAGCGGAGTAGGTAGCACAGATACGCAGTATTTT.

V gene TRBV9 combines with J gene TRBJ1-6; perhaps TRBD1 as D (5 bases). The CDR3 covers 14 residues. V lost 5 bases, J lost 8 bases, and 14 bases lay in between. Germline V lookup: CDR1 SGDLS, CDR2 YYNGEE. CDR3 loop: CASSVGVSDSPLHF. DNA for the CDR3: TGTGCCAGCAGTGTGGGGGTTAGTGATTCACCCCTCCACTTT.

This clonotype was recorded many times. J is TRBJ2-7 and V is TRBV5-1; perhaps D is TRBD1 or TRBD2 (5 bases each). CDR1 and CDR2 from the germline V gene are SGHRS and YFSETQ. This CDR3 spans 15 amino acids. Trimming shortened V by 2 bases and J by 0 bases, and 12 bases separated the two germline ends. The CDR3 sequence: CASSLGTVSSYEQYF. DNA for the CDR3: TGCGCCAGCAGCTTAGGGACGGTGAGCTCCTACGAGCAGTACTTC.

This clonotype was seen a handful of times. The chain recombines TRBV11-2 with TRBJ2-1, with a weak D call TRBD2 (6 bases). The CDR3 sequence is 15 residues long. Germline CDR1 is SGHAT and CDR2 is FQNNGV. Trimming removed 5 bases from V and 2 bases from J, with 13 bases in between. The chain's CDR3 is CASSPQRATYNEQFF. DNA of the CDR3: TGTGCCAGCAGCCCCCAGCGGGCTACCTACAATGAGCAGTTCTTC.

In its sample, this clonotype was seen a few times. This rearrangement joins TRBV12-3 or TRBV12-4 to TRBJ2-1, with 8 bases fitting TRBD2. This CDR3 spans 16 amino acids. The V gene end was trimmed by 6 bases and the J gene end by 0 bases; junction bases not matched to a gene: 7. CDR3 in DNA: TGTGCCAGCAGGACGACCGGGACTAGCTCCTACAATGAGCAGTTCTTC. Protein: CASRTTGTSSYNEQFF.

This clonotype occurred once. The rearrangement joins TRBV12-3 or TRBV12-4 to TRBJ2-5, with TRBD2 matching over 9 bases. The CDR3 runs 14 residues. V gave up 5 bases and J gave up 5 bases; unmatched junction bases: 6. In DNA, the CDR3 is TGTGCCAGCAGTCATAGCGGGAGTGGGGAGACCCAGTACTTC. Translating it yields CASSHSGSGETQYF.

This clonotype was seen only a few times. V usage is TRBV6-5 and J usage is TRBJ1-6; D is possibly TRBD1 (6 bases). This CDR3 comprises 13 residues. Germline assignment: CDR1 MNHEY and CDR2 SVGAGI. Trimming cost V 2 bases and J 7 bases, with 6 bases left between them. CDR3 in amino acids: CASSYQGNSPLHF. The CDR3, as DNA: TGTGCCAGCAGTTACCAGGGGAATTCACCCCTCCACTTT.

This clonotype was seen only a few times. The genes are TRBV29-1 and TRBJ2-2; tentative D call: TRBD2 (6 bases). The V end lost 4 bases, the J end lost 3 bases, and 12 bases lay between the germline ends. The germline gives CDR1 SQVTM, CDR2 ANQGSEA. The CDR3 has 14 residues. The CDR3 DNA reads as TGCAGCGTTGGTCGGACGGGGGACACCGGGGAGCTGTTTTTT. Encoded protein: CSVGRTGDTGELFF.

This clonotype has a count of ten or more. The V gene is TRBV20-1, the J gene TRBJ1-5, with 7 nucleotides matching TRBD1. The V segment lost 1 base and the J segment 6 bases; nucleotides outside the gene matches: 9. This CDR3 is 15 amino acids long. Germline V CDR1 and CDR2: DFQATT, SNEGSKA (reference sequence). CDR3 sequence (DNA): TGCAGTGCTAGAGTCCCAGGGGGAGGGGGTCAGCCCCAGCATTTT. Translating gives CSARVPGGGGQPQHF.

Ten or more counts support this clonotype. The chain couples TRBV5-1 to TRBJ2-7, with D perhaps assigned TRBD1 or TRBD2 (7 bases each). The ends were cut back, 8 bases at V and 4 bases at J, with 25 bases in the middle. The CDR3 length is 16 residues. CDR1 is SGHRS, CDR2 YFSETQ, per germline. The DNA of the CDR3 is TGCGCCAGTCGGGATCTATTCCAGGGGGGGCGGTACGAGCAGTACTTC. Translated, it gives CASRDLFQGGRYEQYF.

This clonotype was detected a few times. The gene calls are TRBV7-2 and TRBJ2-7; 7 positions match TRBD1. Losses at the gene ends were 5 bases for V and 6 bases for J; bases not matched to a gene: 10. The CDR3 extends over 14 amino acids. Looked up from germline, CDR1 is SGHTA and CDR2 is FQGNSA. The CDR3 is CASSGGTGEGEQYF. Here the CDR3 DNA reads TGTGCCAGCAGCGGCGGTACAGGGGAAGGCGAGCAGTACTTC. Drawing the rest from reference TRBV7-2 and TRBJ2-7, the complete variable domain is GAGVSQSPSNKVTEKGKDVELRCDPISGHTALYWYRQSLGQGLEFLIYFQGNSAPDKSGLPSDRFSAERTGGSVSTLTIQRTQQEDSAVYLCASSGGTGEGEQYFGPGTRLTVT.

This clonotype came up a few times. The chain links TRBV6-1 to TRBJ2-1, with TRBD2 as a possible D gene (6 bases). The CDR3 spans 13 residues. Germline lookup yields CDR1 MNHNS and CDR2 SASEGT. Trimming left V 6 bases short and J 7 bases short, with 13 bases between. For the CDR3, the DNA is TGTGCCAGCAGGACTTCGGGGGAAAATGAGCAGTTCTTC. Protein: CASRTSGENEQFF.

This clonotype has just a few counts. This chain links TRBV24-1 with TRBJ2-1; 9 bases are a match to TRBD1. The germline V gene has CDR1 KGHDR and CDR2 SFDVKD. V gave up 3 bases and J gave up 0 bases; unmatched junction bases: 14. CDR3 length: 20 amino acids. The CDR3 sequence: CATSDVRPGTGTSSYNEQFF. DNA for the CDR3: TGTGCCACCAGTGATGTACGTCCCGGGACAGGGACCAGCTCCTACAATGAGCAGTTCTTC.

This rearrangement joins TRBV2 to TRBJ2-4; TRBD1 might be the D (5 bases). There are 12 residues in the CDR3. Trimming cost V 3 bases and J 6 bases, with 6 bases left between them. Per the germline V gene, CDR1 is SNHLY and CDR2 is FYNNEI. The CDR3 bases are TGTGCCAGCAGTGAGCAGGGAAACATTCAGTACTTC. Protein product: CASSEQGNIQYF.

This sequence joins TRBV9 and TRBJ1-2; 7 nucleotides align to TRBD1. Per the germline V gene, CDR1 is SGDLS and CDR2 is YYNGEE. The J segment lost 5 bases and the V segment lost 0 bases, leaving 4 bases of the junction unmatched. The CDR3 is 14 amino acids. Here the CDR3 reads CASSVAGTDYGYTF. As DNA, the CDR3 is TGTGCCAGCAGCGTAGCCGGGACAGATTATGGCTACACCTTC.

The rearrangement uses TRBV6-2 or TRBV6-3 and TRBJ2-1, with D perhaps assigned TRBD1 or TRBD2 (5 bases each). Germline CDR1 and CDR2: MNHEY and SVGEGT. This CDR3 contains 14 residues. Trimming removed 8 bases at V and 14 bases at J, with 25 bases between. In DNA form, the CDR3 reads TGTGCCAGCTACCAAGGTGGGACCGCGGCCTCTAAGTTCTTC. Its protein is CASYQGGTAASKFF.

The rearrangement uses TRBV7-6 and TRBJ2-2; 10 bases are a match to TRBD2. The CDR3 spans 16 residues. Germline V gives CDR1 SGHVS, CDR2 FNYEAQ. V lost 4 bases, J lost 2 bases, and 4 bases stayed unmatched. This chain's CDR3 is CASSSRTSGNTGELFF. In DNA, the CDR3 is TGTGCCAGCAGCTCCAGGACTAGCGGTAACACCGGGGAGCTGTTTTTT.

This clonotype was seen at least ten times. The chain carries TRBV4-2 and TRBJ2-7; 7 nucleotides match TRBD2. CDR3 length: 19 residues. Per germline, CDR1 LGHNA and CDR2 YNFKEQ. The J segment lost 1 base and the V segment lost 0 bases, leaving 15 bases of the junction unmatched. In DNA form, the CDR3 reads TGTGCCAGCAGCCAAGAGTTCAGCATAGCGGGCACGTTATCCTACGAGCAGTACTTC. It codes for CASSQEFSIAGTLSYEQYF.

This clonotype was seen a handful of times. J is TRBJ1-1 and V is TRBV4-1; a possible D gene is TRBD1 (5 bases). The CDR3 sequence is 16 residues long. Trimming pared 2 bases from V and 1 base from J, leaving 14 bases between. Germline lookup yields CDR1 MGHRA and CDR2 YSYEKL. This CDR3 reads CASSQPEWGENTEAFF. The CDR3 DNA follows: TGCGCCAGCAGCCAACCCGAATGGGGGGAGAACACTGAAGCTTTCTTT.

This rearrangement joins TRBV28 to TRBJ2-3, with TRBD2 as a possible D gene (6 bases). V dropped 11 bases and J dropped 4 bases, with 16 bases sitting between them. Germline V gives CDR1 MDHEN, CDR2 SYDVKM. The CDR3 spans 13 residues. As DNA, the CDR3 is TGTGCCGGGACTTGGCAGGGCTCAGATACGCAGTATTTT. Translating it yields CAGTWQGSDTQYF.

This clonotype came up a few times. This CDR3 is CASSLSQQGAGVETQYF. CDR3 coding DNA: TGTGCCAGCAGCTTATCACAACAGGGGGCAGGGGTGGAGACCCAGTACTTC. V is TRBV11-2 and J is TRBJ2-5, with 9 positions matching TRBD1. CDR1 is SGHAT, CDR2 FQNNGV, per germline. J lost 5 bases, V lost 2 bases, and 12 bases had no gene match. This CDR3 is 17 amino acids long. The variable domain in full, completed from reference TRBV11-2 and TRBJ2-5, reads EAGVAQSPRYKIIEKRQSVAFWCNPISGHATLYWYQQILGQGPKLLIQFQNNGVVDDSQLPKDRFSAERLKGVDSTLKIQPAKLEDSAVYLCASSLSQQGAGVETQYFGPGTRLLVL.

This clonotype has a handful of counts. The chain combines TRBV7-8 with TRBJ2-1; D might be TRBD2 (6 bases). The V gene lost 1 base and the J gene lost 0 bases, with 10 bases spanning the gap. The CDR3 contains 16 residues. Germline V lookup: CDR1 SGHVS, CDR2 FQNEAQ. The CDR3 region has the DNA TGTGCCAGCAGCTTAGGTGGGACTTACTCCTACAATGAGCAGTTCTTC. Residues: CASSLGGTYSYNEQFF.

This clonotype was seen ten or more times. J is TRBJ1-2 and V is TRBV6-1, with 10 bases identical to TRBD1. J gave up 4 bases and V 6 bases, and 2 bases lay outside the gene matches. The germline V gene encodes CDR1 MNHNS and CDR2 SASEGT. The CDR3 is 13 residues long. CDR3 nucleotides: TGTGCCAGCAGCCGGACAGGGGGCTATGGCTACACCTTC. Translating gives CASSRTGGYGYTF.

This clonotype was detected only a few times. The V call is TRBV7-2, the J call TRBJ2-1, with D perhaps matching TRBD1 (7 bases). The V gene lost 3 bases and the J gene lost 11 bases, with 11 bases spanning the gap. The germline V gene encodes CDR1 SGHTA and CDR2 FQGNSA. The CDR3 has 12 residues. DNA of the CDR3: TGTGCCAGCAGCTTTCAGGGGGGCCAGCAGTTCTTC. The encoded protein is CASSFQGGQQFF. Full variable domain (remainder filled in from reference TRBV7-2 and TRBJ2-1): GAGVSQSPSNKVTEKGKDVELRCDPISGHTALYWYRQSLGQGLEFLIYFQGNSAPDKSGLPSDRFSAERTGGSVSTLTIQRTQQEDSAVYLCASSFQGGQQFFGPGTRLTVL.

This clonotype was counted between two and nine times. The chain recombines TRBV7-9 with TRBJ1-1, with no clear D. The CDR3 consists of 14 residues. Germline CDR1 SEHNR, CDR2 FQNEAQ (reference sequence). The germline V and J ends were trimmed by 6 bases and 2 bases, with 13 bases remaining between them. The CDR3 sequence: CASSRLAANTEAFF. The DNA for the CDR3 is TGTGCCAGCAGTCGATTAGCTGCTAACACTGAAGCTTTCTTT.